A single sample is the source of the 11 T cell receptor beta chains below, sequenced in a study of control samples from healthy donors and cancer patients (dated by TCRdb to the early 2020s). Library prep was done by the immunoSEQ multiplex PCR assay. As stored in TCRdb, this immuneACCESS dataset retains in-frame rearrangements with V and J assigned. A fraction of the clones does not appear; measured against another copy, unresolved V genes explain less than half of the discrepancy, and the remainder lacks a known reason. This sample gives 150,000 to 200,000 clones in total; about 91% of them show up just once. About 1.7% of the sample lies in the top ten. Sequenced sample: blood. These receptors originate from a man aged 18 to 35 in good health.

The V gene is TRBV11-2, the J gene TRBJ1-3; D ambiguous. V lost 0 bases and J lost 2, with 11 bases in between. This CDR3 region has 16 residues. Germline loops: CDR1 SGHAT, CDR2 FQNNGV. DNA for the CDR3: TGTGCCAGCAGCTTAGACTCCCCCGGAGCTGGAAACACCATATATTTT. Amino acids: CASSLDSPGAGNTIYF.

The J gene is TRBJ1-1, the V gene TRBV12-3 or TRBV12-4; D uncertain. Trimming pared 3 bases from V and 0 bases from J, leaving 5 bases between. This CDR3 comprises 13 residues. CDR3 sequence reads: CASSFSLNTEAFF. The CDR3 nucleotides are TGTGCCAGCAGTTTCTCATTGAACACTGAAGCTTTCTTT.

In its sample, this clone was seen once. The chain carries TRBV9 and TRBJ1-1, with a tentative D call TRBD1 (6 bases). This CDR3 has 15 residues. The germline V gene encodes CDR1 SGDLS and CDR2 YYNGEE. V shed 0 bases and J shed 7 bases, with 16 bases lying between them. The CDR3 bases are TGTGCCAGCAGCGTAGCTGACAGGAGGGGTGGTGAAGCTTTCTTT. Translating gives CASSVADRRGGEAFF.

The chain is built from TRBV7-2 and TRBJ1-3; D gene ambiguous. V lost 5 bases and J lost 1, with 9 bases in between. The CDR3 totals 14 residues. In germline, CDR1 is SGHTA, CDR2 FQGNSA. The chain's CDR3 is CASSAGVSGNTIYF. Here the CDR3 DNA reads TGTGCCAGCAGCGCTGGTGTATCTGGAAACACCATATATTTT.

This clone occurred a few times. The chain combines TRBV25-1 with TRBJ1-6; the D gene is possibly TRBD1 (5 bases). This CDR3 region has 16 residues. CDR1 MGHDK and CDR2 SYGVNS come from the germline V gene. Trimming left V 4 bases short and J 6 bases short, with 16 bases between. The CDR3 loop is CASSARWGIGNSPLHF. The DNA for the CDR3 is TGTGCCAGCAGTGCAAGGTGGGGGATAGGTAATTCACCCCTCCACTTT.

The chain joins TRBV29-1 to TRBJ1-5; D perhaps matches TRBD1 (6 bases). In germline, CDR1 is SQVTM, CDR2 ANQGSEA. The ends were cut back, 4 bases at V and 9 bases at J, with 13 bases in the middle. This CDR3 spans 12 amino acids. The CDR3 coding sequence is TGCAGCGTTGGGGGGCACAAGGGGCCCCAGCATTTT. Protein sequence: CSVGGHKGPQHF.

The chain carries TRBV7-8 and TRBJ2-7, with no clear D. Trimming stripped 5 bases from V and 2 bases from J, with 7 bases between. There are 12 residues in the CDR3. Germline values: CDR1 SGHVS, CDR2 FQNEAQ. This CDR3 is CASSPSPYEQYF. CDR3 bases: TGTGCCAGCAGCCCCAGCCCCTACGAGCAGTACTTC.

V and J are TRBV7-2 and TRBJ1-5; D is perhaps TRBD1 (6 bases). Trimming cost V 7 bases and J 4 bases, with 11 bases left between them. The germline V gene encodes CDR1 SGHTA and CDR2 FQGNSA. The CDR3 extends over 13 amino acids. CDR3 sequence: CASTRGRNQPQHF. The CDR3 nucleotides read TGTGCCAGCACGAGGGGGAGGAATCAGCCCCAGCATTTT.

The chain recombines TRBV11-2 with TRBJ2-3; possible D gene TRBD1, 6 bases. Deletions cut 2 bases from V and 2 bases from J, with 14 bases between. Germline lookup yields CDR1 SGHAT and CDR2 FQNNGV. This CDR3 has 16 amino acids. The CDR3 DNA reads TGTGCCAGCAGCTTAACCGGGACATCCTTCACAGATACGCAGTATTTT. It translates to CASSLTGTSFTDTQYF.

The gene calls are TRBV4-3 and TRBJ2-5; possibly TRBD2 for D (5 bases). V was clipped by 0 bases and J by 5 bases, with 13 bases between them. CDR1 and CDR2 (germline): LGHNA, YSLEER. This CDR3 region has 15 residues. The CDR3 here is CASSQDREGGETQYF. CDR3 coding DNA: TGCGCCAGCAGCCAAGATCGGGAAGGCGGGGAGACCCAGTACTTC.

The rearrangement uses TRBV6-1 and TRBJ2-7; the D call may be TRBD1 or TRBD2 (5 bases each). The germline V gene has CDR1 MNHNS and CDR2 SASEGT. CDR3 length equals 16 residues. V was pared by 3 bases and J by 4 bases, with 19 bases between. As DNA, the CDR3 is TGTGCCAGCAGTGACCCCCTCCGGGACGGTAGATACGAGCAGTACTTC. Translated: CASSDPLRDGRYEQYF.